Reported below is one T cell receptor (beta chain). The data originate from a study of blood T cell repertoires in COVID-19. Study at large: From the United States, Italy and Spain came samples of acute and convalescent COVID-19.

Authors' analysis steps: By means of reference gene primer amplification, nucleated cell counts were estimated. Measured with immunoSEQ multiplex PCR; TCRdb has only the in-frame clones, and not every one. V, J and clone size are those of that table, while D and trimming were read from the DNA. The sample yields 120,000 to 150,000 clones, around 80% seen once. The sequence was collected from a man aged 55 to 70 with acute or convalescent COVID-19. Sample: peripheral blood.

The CDR3 loop reads CASGLDWTDTQYF. CDR3 nucleotides: TGTGCCAGCGGACTTGATTGGACAGATACGCAGTATTTT. The rearrangement links TRBV19 to TRBJ2-3; weak D call: TRBD2 (5 bases). Germline CDR1 reads LNHDA; CDR2 reads SQIVND (reference sequence). This CDR3 spans 13 amino acids. The germline V and J ends were trimmed by 9 bases and 3 bases, with 13 bases remaining between them. Full variable domain (rest looked up from reference TRBV19 and TRBJ2-3): DGGITQSPKYLFRKEGQNVTLSCEQNLNHDAMYWYRQDPGQGLRLIYYSQIVNDFQKGDIAEGYSVSREKKESFPLTVTSAQKNPTAFYLCASGLDWTDTQYFGPGTRLTVL.